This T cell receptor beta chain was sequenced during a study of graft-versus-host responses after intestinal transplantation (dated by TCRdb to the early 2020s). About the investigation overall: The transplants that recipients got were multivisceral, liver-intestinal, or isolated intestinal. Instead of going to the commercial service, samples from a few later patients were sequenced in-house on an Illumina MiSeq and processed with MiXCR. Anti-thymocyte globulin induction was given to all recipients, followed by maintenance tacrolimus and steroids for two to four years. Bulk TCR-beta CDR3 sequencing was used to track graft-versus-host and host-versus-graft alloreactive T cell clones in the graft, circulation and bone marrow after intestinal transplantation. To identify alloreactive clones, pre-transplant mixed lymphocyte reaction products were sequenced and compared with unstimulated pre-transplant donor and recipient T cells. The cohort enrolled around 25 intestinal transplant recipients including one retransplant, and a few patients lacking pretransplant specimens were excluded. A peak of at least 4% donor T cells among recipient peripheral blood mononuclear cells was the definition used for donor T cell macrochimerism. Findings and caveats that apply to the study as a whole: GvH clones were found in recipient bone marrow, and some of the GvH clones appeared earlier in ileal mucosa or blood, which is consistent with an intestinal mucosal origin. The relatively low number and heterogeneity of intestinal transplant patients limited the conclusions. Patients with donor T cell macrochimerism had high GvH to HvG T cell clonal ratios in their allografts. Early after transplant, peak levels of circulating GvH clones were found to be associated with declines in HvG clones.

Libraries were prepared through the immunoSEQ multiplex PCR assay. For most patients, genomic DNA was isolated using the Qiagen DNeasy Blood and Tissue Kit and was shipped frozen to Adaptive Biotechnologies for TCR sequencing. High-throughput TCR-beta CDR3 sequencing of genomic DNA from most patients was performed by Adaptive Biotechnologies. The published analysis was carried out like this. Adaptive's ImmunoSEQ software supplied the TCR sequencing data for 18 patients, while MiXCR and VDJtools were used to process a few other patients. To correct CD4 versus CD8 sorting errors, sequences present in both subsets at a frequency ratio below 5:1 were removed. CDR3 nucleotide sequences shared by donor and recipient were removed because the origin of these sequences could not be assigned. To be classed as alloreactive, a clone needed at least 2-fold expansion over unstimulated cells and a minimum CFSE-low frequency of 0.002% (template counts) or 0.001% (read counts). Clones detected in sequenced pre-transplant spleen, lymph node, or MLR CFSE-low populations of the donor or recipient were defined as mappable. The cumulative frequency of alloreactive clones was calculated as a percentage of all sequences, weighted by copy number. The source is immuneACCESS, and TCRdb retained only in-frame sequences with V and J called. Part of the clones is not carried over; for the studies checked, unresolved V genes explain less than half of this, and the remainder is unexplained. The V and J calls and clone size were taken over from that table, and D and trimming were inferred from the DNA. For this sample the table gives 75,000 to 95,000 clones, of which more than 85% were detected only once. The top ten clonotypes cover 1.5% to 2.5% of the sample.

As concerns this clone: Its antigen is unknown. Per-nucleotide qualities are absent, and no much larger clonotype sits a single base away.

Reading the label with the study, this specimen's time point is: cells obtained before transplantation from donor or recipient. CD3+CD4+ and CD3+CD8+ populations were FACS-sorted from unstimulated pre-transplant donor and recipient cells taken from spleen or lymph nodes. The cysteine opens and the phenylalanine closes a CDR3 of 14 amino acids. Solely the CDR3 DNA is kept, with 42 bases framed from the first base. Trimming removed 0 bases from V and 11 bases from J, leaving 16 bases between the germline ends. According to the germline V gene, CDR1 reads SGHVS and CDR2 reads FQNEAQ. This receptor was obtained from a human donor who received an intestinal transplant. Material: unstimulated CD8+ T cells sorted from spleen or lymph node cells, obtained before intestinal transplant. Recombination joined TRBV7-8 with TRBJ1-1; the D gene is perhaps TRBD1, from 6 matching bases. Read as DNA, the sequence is TGTGCCAGCAGCTTAGCCGACGACAGGCCAGGGGCTTTCTTT. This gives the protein CASSLADDRPGAFF. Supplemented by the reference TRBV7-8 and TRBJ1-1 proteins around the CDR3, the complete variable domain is GAGVSQSPRYKVAKRGQDVALRCDPISGHVSLFWYQQALGQGPEFLTYFQNEAQLDKSGLPSDRFFAERPEGSVSTLKIQRTQQEDSAVYLCASSLADDRPGAFFGQGTRLTVV.